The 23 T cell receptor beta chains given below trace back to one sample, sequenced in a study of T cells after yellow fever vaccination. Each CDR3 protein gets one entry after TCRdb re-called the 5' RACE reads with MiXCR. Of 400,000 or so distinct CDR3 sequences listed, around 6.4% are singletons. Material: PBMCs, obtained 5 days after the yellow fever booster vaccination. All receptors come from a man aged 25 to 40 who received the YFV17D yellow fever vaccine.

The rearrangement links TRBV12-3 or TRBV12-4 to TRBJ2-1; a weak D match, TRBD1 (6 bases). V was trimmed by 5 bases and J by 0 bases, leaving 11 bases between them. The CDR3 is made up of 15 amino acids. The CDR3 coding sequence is TGTGCCAGCAGTGGAACAGGGCGCTCCTACAATGAGCAGTTCTTC. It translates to CASSGTGRSYNEQFF.

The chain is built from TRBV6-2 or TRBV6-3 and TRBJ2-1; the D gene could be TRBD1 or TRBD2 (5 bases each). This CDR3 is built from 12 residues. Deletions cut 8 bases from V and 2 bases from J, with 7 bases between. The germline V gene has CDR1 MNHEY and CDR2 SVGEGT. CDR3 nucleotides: TGTGCCAGCGGGACCACCTACAATGAGCAGTTCTTC. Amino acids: CASGTTYNEQFF.

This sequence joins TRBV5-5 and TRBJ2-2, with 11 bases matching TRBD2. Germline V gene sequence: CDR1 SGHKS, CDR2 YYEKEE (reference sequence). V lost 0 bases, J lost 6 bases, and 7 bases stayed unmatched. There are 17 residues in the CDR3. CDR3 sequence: CASSLAVAGGPAGELFF. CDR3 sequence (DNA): TGTGCCAGCAGCTTGGCTGTAGCGGGAGGGCCGGCCGGGGAGCTGTTTTTT.

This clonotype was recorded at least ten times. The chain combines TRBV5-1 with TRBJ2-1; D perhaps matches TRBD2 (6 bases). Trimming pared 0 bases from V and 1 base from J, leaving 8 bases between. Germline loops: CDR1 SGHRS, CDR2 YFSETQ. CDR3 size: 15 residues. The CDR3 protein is CASSLEGTSYNEQFF. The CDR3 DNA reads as TGCGCCAGCAGCTTGGAGGGGACTTCCTACAATGAGCAGTTCTTC.

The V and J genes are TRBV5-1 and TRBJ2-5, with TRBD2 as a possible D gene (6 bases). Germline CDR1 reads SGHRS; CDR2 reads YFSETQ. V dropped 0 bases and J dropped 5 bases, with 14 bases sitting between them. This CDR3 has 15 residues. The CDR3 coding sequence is TGCGCCAGCAGCTTGGTGGGGGAGGCTGGCGAGACCCAGTACTTC. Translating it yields CASSLVGEAGETQYF.

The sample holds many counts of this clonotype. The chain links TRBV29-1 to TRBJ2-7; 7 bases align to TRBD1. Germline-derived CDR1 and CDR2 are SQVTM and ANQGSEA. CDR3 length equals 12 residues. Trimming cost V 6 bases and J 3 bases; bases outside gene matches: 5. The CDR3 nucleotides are TGCAGCGTACAGGGGCCGGGCTACGAGCAGTACTTC. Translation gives CSVQGPGYEQYF.

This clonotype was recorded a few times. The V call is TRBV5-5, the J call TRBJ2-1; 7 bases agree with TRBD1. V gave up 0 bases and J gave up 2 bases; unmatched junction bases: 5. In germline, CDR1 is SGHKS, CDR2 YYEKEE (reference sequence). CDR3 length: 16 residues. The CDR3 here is CASSLASQGAYNEQFF. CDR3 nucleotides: TGTGCCAGCAGCTTGGCTAGCCAGGGGGCCTACAATGAGCAGTTCTTC.

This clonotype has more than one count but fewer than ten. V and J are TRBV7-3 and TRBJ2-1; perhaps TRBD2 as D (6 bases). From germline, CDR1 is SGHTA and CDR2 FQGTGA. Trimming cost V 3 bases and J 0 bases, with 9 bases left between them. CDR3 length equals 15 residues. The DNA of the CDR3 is TGTGCCAGCAGCTTTGTAGCGGACTCCTACAATGAGCAGTTCTTC. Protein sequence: CASSFVADSYNEQFF.

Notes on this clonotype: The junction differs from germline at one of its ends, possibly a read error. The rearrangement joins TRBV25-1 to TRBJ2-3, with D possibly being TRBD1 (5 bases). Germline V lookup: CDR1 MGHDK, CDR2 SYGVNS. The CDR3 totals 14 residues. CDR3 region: CASSEQDIPDTQYF. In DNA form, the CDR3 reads TGTGCCAGTAGTGAACAGGATATCCCAGATACGCAGTATTTT. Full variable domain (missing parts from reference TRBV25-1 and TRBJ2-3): EADIYQTPRYLVIGTGKKITLECSQTMGHDKMYWYQQDPGMELHLIHYSYGVNSTEKGDLSSESTVSRIRTEHFPLTLESARPSHTSQYLCASSEQDIPDTQYFGPGTRLTVL.

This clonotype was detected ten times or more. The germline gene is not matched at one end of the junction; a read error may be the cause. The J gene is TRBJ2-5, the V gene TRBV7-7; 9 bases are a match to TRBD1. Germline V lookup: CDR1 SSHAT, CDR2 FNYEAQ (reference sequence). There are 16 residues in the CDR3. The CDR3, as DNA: TGTGCTAGCAGCAAGGACAGGGGCATCGAGCAAGAGACCCAGTACTTC. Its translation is CASSKDRGIEQETQYF.

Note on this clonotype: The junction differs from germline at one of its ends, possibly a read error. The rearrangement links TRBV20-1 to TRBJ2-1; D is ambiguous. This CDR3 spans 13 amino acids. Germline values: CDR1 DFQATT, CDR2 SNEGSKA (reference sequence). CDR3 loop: CSPSGGSYNKQFF. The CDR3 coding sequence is TGCAGTCCCTCCGGTGGGTCCTACAATAAGCAGTTCTTC.

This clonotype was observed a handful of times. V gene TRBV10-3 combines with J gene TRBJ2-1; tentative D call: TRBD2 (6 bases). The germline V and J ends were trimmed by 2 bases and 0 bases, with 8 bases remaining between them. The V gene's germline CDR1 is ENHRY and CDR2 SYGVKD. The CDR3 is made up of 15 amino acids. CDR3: CAISEDGSSYNEQFF. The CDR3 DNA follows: TGTGCCATCAGTGAGGACGGGAGCTCCTACAATGAGCAGTTCTTC.

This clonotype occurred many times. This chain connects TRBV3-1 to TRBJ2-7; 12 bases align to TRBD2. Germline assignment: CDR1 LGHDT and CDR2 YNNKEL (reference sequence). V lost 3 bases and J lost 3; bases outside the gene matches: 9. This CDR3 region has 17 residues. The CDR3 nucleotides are TGTGCCAGCAGCCAGACTAGCGGGGGAAATTCCGTCTACGAGCAGTACTTC. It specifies CASSQTSGGNSVYEQYF.

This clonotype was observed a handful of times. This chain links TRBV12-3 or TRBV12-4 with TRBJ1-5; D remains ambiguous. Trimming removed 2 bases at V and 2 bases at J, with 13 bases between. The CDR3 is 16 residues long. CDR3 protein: CASSLWLGGGNQPQHF. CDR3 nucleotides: TGTGCCAGCAGTTTATGGTTAGGTGGTGGCAATCAGCCCCAGCATTTT.

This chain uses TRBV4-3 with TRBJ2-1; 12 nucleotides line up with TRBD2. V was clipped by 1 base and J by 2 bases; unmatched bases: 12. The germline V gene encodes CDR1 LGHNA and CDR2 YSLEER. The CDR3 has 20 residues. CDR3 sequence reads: CASSQGPGWTSGITYNEQFF. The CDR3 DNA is TGCGCCAGCAGCCAAGGGCCAGGGTGGACTAGCGGGATAACCTACAATGAGCAGTTCTTC.

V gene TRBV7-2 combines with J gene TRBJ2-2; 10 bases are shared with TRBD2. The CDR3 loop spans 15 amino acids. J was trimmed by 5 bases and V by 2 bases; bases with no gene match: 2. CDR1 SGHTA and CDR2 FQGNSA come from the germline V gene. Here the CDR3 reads CASSLHSGRTGELFF. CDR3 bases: TGTGCCAGCAGCTTACATAGCGGGAGGACCGGGGAGCTGTTTTTT.

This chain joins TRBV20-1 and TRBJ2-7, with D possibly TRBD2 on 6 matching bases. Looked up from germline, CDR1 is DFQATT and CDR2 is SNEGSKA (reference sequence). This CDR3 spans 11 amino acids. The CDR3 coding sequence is TGCAGCCTCGGGACTCCATACGAGCAGTACTTC. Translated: CSLGTPYEQYF.

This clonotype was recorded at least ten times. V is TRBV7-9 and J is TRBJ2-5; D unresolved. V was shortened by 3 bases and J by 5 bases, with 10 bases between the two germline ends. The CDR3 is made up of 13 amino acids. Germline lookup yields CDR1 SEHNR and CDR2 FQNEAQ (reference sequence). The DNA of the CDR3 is TGTGCCAGCAGCTTTGAATTTCAGGAGACCCAGTACTTC. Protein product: CASSFEFQETQYF.

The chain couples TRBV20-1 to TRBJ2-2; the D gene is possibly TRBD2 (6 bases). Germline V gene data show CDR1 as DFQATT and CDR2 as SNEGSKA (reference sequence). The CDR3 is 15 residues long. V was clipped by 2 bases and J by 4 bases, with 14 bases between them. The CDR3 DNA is TGCAGTGCTAGATCCGGGACTGCCAGCACCGGGGAGCTGTTTTTT. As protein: CSARSGTASTGELFF.

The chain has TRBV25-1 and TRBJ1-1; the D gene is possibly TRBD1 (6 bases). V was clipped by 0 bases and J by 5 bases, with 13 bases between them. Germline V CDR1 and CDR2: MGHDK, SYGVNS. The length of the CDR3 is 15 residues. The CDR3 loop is CASSEYQGLGTEAFF. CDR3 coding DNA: TGTGCCAGCAGTGAATATCAGGGGTTGGGAACTGAAGCTTTCTTT.

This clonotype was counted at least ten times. The CDR3 sequence: CSVLTGSSGNTIYF. The CDR3 DNA follows: TGCAGCGTATTGACAGGCAGCTCTGGAAACACCATATATTTT. J is TRBJ1-3 and V is TRBV29-1; D possibly corresponds to TRBD1 (6 bases). CDR3 length equals 14 residues. V lost 6 bases, J lost 0 bases, and 12 bases lay in between. From germline, CDR1 is SQVTM and CDR2 ANQGSEA.

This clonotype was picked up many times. The CDR3 DNA is TGTGCCAGCAGCCCAAGGACAGGGGGCTCCTACGAGCAGTACTTC. Protein sequence: CASSPRTGGSYEQYF. The chain uses TRBV7-9 and TRBJ2-7; the match to TRBD1 covers 10 bases. Germline assignment: CDR1 SEHNR and CDR2 FQNEAQ (reference sequence). V trimming: 5 bases; J trimming: 0 bases; junction bases outside the gene matches: 4. The CDR3 extends over 15 amino acids.

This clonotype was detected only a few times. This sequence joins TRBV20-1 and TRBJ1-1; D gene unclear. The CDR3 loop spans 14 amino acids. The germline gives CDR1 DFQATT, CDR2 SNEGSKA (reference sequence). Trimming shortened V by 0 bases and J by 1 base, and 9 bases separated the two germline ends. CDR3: CSARDNGWNTEAFF. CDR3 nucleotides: TGCAGTGCTAGAGATAACGGATGGAACACTGAAGCTTTCTTT.